This T cell receptor beta chain came from a study of blood T cell repertoires in COVID-19. Looking at the study overall: COVID-19 samples collected from the United States, Italy and Spain covered acute and convalescent phases. T cells, B-cell-depleted T cells, or PBMCs supplied cDNA or gDNA.

Under the authors' procedure: By means of reference gene primer amplification, nucleated cell counts were estimated. Libraries were prepared by immunoSEQ multiplex PCR; TCRdb keeps only in-frame clonotypes and omits some of them. V, J and clone size derive from that table, while D and trimming were established from the DNA sequence. The table includes around 700,000 clones, about nine tenths detected once. This CDR3 is 17 amino acids long. V was clipped by 3 bases and J by 0 bases, with 17 bases between them. The germline V gene has CDR1 LNHDA and CDR2 SQIVND (reference sequence). Sequenced sample: peripheral blood. This rearrangement joins TRBV19 to TRBJ1-1, with a tentative D call TRBD1 (6 bases). The sequence was obtained from a woman between 18 and 30 years old with acute or convalescent COVID-19. The CDR3 DNA is TGTGCCAGTAGTATCCGGCCGGGACAAGGGATGAACACTGAAGCTTTCTTT. This encodes CASSIRPGQGMNTEAFF.